The 12 T cell receptor beta chains listed next were all sequenced from one sample in a study of response to subunit inactivated influenza vaccine. TCRdb used MiXCR to reprocess the RT-PCR reads, holding one entry per CDR3 protein. This sample carries some 570,000 distinct CDR3 sequences, 10% to 12% of them seen once, and the ten largest clones take roughly 9.6%. The same specimen was also included in a second study, on T cells expressing NK-cell markers. That work adds: TCR beta libraries carry UMIs added by 5'RACE template switching.

Sequences were derived from PBMCs from blood, sampled on the day of vaccination. Receptor source: a man aged 45-60 years who received an inactivated influenza vaccine.

Note on this clonotype: This may be a read error: a much more frequent sequence differs by one nucleotide. The genes are TRBV10-3 and TRBJ2-6; D call uncertain. The germline V gene encodes CDR1 ENHRY and CDR2 SYGVKD. The CDR3 has 15 amino acids. This CDR3 is CAFSGVGSGANVLTF. CDR3 nucleotide sequence: TGTGCCTTCAGTGGGGTTGGCTCTGGGGCCAACGTCCTGACTTTC.

This clonotype was observed once. An end of the junction differs from the germline gene, which may be a read error. The rearrangement uses TRBV12-3 or TRBV12-4 and TRBJ2-1, with D uncertain. This CDR3 region has 12 residues. DNA of the CDR3: TGTGTCAGCAGTTCAGCAGACAATGAGCAGTTCTTC. Translated: CVSSSADNEQFF.

This clonotype was observed a handful of times. The chain joins TRBV4-3 to TRBJ2-3; 13 bases match TRBD2. This CDR3 is built from 16 residues. V gave up 4 bases and J gave up 4 bases; unmatched junction bases: 5. Germline CDR1 is LGHNA and CDR2 is YSLEER. In DNA, the CDR3 is TGCGCCAGCAGCCCACGACTAGCGGGGGGCGCAGATACGCAGTATTTT. It encodes CASSPRLAGGADTQYF.

A few counts support this clonotype. The chain joins TRBV6-5 to TRBJ1-2, with 7 bases fitting TRBD1. The CDR3 is 15 amino acids. Germline lookup yields CDR1 MNHEY and CDR2 SVGAGI. Trimming took 0 bases from V and 10 from J; bases not matched to a gene: 11. The DNA of the CDR3 is TGTGCCAGCAGTTACTCGACTAATTTAGGGGGCGCCTACACCTTC. This gives the protein CASSYSTNLGGAYTF.

This clonotype appeared a few times. The chain recombines TRBV9 with TRBJ1-6; D is possibly TRBD1 (6 bases). This CDR3 has 15 residues. V was shortened by 5 bases and J by 10 bases, with 19 bases between the two germline ends. In germline, CDR1 is SGDLS, CDR2 YYNGEE. The CDR3 bases are TGTGCCAGCAGTCCCGAGGGGGGGTCCCAATCACCCCTCCACTTT. It is translated as CASSPEGGSQSPLHF.

The genes are TRBV20-1 and TRBJ2-5, with unresolved D. The CDR3 is made up of 12 amino acids. Trimming removed 3 bases at V and 3 bases at J, with 8 bases between. Per germline, CDR1 DFQATT and CDR2 SNEGSKA (reference sequence). The CDR3 sequence: CSASRPEETQYF. As DNA, the CDR3 is TGCAGTGCTAGTCGGCCAGAAGAGACCCAGTACTTC.

The rearrangement links TRBV10-3 to TRBJ1-1; the match to TRBD1 covers 7 bases. Per the germline V gene, CDR1 is ENHRY and CDR2 is SYGVKD. V trimming: 6 bases; J trimming: 1 base; junction bases outside the gene matches: 2. The CDR3 has 13 amino acids. The CDR3 spells CAIRGQPNTEAFF. Written as DNA, the CDR3 is TGTGCCATCAGGGGACAGCCGAACACTGAAGCTTTCTTT.

The chain is built from TRBV7-8 and TRBJ1-4, with 8 bases fitting TRBD1. Per the germline V gene, CDR1 is SGHVS and CDR2 is FQNEAQ. V shed 5 bases and J 4 bases; nucleotides not matched to a gene: 9. The CDR3 is made up of 16 amino acids. The CDR3 nucleotides read TGTGCCAGCAGCCCCCACGGACAGGGCCTTAATGAAAAACTGTTTTTT. Its protein is CASSPHGQGLNEKLFF.

V and J are TRBV5-1 and TRBJ2-2; the match to TRBD2 covers 7 bases. Trimming took 4 bases from V and 5 from J; bases not matched to a gene: 8. CDR1 is SGHRS and CDR2 is YFSETQ in the germline V gene. The CDR3 extends over 15 amino acids. The CDR3 DNA is TGCGCCAGCAGCCCGGGGGGTCGGGAGACCGGGGAGCTGTTTTTT. Translation gives CASSPGGRETGELFF.

This clonotype occurred a few times. The rearrangement links TRBV2 to TRBJ1-2; the D gene is possibly TRBD1 (5 bases). Trimming removed 2 bases from V and 2 bases from J, with 18 bases in between. Germline V gene sequence: CDR1 SNHLY, CDR2 FYNNEI. The CDR3 contains 17 residues. As DNA, the CDR3 is TGTGCCAGCAGTGAATTCGGGGACCTGGGGCAGAACTATGGCTACACCTTC. Its translation: CASSEFGDLGQNYGYTF.

The table lists this clonotype with a few counts. The J gene is TRBJ2-1, the V gene TRBV2; TRBD2 matches at 8 bases. V dropped 6 bases and J dropped 5; count of bases not matched to a gene: 0. Looked up from germline, CDR1 is SNHLY and CDR2 is FYNNEI. The CDR3 contains 12 residues. The chain's CDR3 is CASRLADNEQFF. The DNA of the CDR3 is TGTGCCAGCAGACTAGCGGACAATGAGCAGTTCTTC.

This clonotype was counted at least ten times. The chain is built from TRBV5-1 and TRBJ1-2; D may be TRBD1 (5 bases). Trimming removed 0 bases at V and 0 bases at J, with 15 bases between. The CDR3 spans 17 residues. Germline V gene sequence: CDR1 SGHRS, CDR2 YFSETQ. The CDR3 bases are TGCGCCAGCAGCTTGGGTTCCGGGACGCCCCCTAACTATGGCTACACCTTC. It codes for CASSLGSGTPPNYGYTF.